This T cell receptor (beta chain) comes out of a study of OX40 agonist ivuxolimab in advanced cancers. For the study at large: Ivuxolimab, an antibody that agonizes OX40 (CD134), was administered to the patients.

Some clones are missing from TCRdb's copy, which holds only in-frame ones; the method was immunoSEQ multiplex PCR. This table holds fewer than 80,000 clones, about 89% found once. This receptor was obtained from an adult with an advanced solid tumor such as melanoma, head and neck, liver or kidney cancer. The source material was CD4+ or CD8+ T cells sorted from blood, sampled in a trial of the OX40 agonist ivuxolimab.

Written as DNA, the CDR3 is TGTGCCAGCAGCCAAGATTTGGAGAGTGGCTACACCTTC. Translated, it gives CASSQDLESGYTF. The chain combines TRBV14 with TRBJ1-2; no firm D call. V was shortened by 0 bases and J by 7 bases, with 9 bases between the two germline ends. Germline V gene data show CDR1 as SGHDN and CDR2 as FVKESK. CDR3 length: 13 amino acids.